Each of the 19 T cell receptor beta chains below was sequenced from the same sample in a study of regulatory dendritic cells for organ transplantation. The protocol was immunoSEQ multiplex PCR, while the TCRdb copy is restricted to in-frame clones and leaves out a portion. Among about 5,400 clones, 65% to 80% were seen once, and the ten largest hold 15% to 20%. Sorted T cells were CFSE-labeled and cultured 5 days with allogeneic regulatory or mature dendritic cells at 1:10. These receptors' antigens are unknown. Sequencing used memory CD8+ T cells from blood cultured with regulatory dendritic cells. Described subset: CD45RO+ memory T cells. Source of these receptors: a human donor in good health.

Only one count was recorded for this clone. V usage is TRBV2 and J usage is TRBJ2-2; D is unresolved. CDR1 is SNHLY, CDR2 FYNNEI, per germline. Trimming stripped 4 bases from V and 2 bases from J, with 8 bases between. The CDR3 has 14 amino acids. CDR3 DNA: TGTGCCAGCAGTGCTGGGGTTAACACCGGGGAGCTGTTTTTT. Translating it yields CASSAGVNTGELFF.

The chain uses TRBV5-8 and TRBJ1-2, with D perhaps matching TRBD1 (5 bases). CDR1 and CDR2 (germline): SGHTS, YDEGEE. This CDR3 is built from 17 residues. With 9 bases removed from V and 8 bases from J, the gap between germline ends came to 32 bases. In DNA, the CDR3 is TGTGCCAACCCACTTGGCGCAAGTGGGGCAGGAGTCGACGGCTACACCTTC. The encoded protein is CANPLGASGAGVDGYTF.

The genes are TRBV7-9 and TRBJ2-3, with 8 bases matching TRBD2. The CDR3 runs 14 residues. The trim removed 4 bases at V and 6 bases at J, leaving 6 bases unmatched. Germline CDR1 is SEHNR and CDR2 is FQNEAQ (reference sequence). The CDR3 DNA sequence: TGTGCCAGCAGCTCCGGGGGGGCCTGGGATACGCAGTATTTT. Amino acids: CASSSGGAWDTQYF.

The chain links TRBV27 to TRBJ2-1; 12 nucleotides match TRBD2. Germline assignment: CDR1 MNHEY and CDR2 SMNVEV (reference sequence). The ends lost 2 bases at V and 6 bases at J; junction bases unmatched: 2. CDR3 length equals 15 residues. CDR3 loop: CASSLGLAGFNEQFF. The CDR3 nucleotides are TGTGCCAGCAGTTTAGGACTAGCGGGGTTCAATGAGCAGTTCTTC.

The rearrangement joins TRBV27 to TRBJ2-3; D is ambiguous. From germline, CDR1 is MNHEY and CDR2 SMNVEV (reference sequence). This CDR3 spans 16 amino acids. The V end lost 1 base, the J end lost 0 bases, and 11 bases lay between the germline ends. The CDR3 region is CASSLYGTTSTDTQYF. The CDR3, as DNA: TGTGCCAGCAGTTTATATGGAACTACTAGCACAGATACGCAGTATTTT.

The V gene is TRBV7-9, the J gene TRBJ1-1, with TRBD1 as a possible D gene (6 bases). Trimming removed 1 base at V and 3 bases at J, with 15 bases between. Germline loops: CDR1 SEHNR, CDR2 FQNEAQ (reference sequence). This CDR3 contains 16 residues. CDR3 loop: CASSLGRTALHTEAFF. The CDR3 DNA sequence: TGTGCCAGCAGCTTAGGACGGACAGCACTCCACACTGAAGCTTTCTTT. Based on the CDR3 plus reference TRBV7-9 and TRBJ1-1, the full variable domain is DTGVSQNPRHKITKRGQNVTFRCDPISEHNRLYWYRQTLGQGPEFLTYFQNEAQLEKSRLLSDRFSAERPKGSFSTLEIQRTEQGDSAMYLCASSLGRTALHTEAFFGQGTRLTVV.

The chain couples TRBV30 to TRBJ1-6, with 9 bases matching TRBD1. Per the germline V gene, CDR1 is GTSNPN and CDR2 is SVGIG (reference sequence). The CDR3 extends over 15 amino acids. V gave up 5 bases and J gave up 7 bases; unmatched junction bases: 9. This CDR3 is CAWRGTGTGNSPLHF. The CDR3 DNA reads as TGTGCCTGGCGGGGGACCGGGACAGGGAATTCACCCCTCCACTTT. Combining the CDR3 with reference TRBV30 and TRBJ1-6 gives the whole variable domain SQTIHQWPATLVQPVGSPLSLECTVEGTSNPNLYWYRQAAGRGLQLLFYSVGIGQISSEVPQNLSASRPQDRQFILSSKKLLLSDSGFYLCAWRGTGTGNSPLHFGNGTRLTVT.

CDR3 DNA sequence: TGTGCCAGCAGTTTGGGGACAGGGGGTCGAAATGAAAAACTGTTTTTT. Its translation: CASSLGTGGRNEKLFF. V and J are TRBV28 and TRBJ1-4; TRBD1 matches 11 bases. Germline trimming cut 3 bases from V and 5 bases from J; bases unmatched to any gene: 5. Germline V gene data show CDR1 as MDHEN and CDR2 as SYDVKM. The CDR3 runs 16 residues.

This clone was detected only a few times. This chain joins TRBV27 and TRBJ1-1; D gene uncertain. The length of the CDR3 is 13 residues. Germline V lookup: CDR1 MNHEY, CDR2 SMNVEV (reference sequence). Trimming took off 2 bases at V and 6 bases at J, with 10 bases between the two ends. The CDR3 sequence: CASSLEVSPEAFF. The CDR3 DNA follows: TGTGCCAGCAGTTTAGAGGTCAGCCCTGAAGCTTTCTTT.

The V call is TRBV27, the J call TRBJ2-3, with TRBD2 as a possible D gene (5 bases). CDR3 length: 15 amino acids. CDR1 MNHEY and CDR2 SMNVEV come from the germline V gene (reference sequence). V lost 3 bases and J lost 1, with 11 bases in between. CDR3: CASSFLRAGTDTQYF. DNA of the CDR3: TGTGCCAGCAGTTTTCTGCGGGCTGGCACAGATACGCAGTATTTT.

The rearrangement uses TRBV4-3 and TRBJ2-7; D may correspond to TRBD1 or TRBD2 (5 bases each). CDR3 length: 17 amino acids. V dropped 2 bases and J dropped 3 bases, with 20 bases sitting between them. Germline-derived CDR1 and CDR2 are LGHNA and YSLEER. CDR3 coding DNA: TGCGCCAGCAGCCAAAAACTTTGGGACCGAGGGGACTACGAGCAGTACTTC. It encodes CASSQKLWDRGDYEQYF.

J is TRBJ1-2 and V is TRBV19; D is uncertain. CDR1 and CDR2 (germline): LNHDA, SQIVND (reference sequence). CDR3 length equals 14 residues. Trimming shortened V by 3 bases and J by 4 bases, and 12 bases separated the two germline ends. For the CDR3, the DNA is TGTGCCAGTAGTATTTTTGGGTGGACCTATGGCTACACCTTC. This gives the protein CASSIFGWTYGYTF.

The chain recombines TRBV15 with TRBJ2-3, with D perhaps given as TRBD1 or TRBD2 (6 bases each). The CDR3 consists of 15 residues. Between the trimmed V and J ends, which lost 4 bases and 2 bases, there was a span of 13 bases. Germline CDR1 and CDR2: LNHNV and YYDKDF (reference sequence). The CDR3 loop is CATSKRWGATDTQYF. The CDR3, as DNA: TGTGCCACCAGCAAAAGATGGGGGGCCACAGATACGCAGTATTTT.

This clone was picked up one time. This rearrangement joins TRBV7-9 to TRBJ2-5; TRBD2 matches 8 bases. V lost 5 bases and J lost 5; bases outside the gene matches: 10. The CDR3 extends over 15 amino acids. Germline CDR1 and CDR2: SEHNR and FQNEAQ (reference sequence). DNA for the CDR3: TGTGCCAGCAGCCCAACCGCCAGCGGGGGTGAGACCCAGTACTTC. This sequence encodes CASSPTASGGETQYF.

As DNA, the CDR3 is TGTGCCAGCAGCCAAGATCTCGGGACGGGAGTGGGGACAGATACGCAGTATTTT. It translates to CASSQDLGTGVGTDTQYF. The chain couples TRBV4-2 to TRBJ2-3, with D tentatively TRBD2 (6 bases). CDR3 length: 18 amino acids. Trimming stripped 0 bases from V and 3 bases from J, with 19 bases between. Germline-derived CDR1 and CDR2 are LGHNA and YNFKEQ.

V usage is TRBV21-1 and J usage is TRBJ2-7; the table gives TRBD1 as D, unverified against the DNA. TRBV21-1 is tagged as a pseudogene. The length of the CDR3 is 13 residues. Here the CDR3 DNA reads TGTGCCAGCAACGGACAGAGCGCTATTCAGCAGTACTTC. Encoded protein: CASNGQSAIQQYF.

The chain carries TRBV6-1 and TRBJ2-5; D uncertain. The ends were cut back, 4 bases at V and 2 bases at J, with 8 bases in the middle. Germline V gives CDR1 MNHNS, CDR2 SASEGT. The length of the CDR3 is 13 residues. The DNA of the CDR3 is TGTGCCAGCAGTGTTGACTCTCAAGAGACCCAGTACTTC. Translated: CASSVDSQETQYF.

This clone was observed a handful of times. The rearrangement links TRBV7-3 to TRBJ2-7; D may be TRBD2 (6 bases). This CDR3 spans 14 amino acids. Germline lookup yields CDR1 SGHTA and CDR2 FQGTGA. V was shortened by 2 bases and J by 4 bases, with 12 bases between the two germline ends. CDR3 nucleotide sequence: TGTGCCAGCAGCTTACTACCGGGAGCATACGAGCAGTACTTC. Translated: CASSLLPGAYEQYF.

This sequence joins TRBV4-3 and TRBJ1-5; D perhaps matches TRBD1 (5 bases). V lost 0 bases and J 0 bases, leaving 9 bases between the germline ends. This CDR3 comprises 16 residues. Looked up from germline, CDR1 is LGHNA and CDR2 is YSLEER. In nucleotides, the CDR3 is TGCGCCAGCAGCCAAGAGGTCAGGGATAGCAATCAGCCCCAGCATTTT. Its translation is CASSQEVRDSNQPQHF.